This T cell receptor (beta chain) was observed in a study of shared clonotypes between healthy human individuals. Study-wide background: The composition of the donors was a couple of women and three men aged 18 to 49.

This was a deep-level run. TCRdb keeps only in-frame clones here, not all; method: immunoSEQ multiplex PCR. The table includes approximately 2.5 million clones, approximately 92% detected once. CD4+ cells yielded CD45RA+ naive and CD45RA-negative memory subsets. Comments on this clone: Its specificity is unknown.

Germline-derived CDR1 and CDR2 are SGHRS and YFSETQ. This CDR3 contains 15 residues. V dropped 0 bases and J dropped 1 base, with 10 bases sitting between them. Broader study findings: For naive CD4 cells, around 5.1% of clonotypes were shared across a handful of donors.

V is TRBV5-1 and J is TRBJ1-1; possibly TRBD1 for D (6 bases). The sample taken for sequencing was naive CD4+ T cells sorted from blood. Indicated subset: CD45RA+ positively selected. The receptor was derived from a man aged 18 to 35 in good health. CDR3 nucleotides: TGCGCCAGCAGCTTGGCCTGGGGGGCGAACACTGAAGCTTTCTTT. Translated: CASSLAWGANTEAFF.